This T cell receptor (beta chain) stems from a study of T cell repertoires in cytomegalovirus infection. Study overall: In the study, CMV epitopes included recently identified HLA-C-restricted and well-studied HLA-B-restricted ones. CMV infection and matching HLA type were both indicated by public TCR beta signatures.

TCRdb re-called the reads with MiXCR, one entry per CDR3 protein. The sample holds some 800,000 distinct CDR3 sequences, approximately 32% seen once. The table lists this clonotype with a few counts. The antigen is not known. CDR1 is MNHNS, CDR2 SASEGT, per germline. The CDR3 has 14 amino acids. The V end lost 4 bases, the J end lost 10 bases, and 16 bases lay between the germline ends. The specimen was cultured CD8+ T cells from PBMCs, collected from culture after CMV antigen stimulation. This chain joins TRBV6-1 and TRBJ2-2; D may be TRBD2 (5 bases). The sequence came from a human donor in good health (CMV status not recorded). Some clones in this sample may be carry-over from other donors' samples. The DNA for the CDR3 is TGTGCCAGCAGTGGGGATCGGTGGGGAGAGGAGCTGTTTTTT. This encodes CASSGDRWGEELFF.